A single sample gave rise to the 7 T cell receptor beta chains below, sequenced in a study of tumor and adjacent non-tumor tissue in lung cancer. The template was RNA from unsorted bulk tissue. Distant lung tissue was collected more than 3 cm away from the tumor edge. Three rounds of nested PCR, following a modified ARM-PCR protocol, produced the TCRbeta library. TCRdb processed the multiplex PCR reads anew with MiXCR; each CDR3 protein has one entry. The table has approximately 44,000 distinct CDR3 sequences, 60% seen once. Input material: distant non-tumor lung tissue. These receptors came from a man aged 45 to 65 with non-small cell lung cancer.

A note on this clonotype: Likely a read error: the CDR3 ends without its conserved phenylalanine or tryptophan. The DNA is omitted, as the CDR3 cannot be located on it reliably, and the CDR3 follows TCRdb's listing. The rearrangement joins TRBV29-1 to TRBJ1-1; the table's D call of TRBD1 was not tested on the DNA. Germline CDR1 SQVTM, CDR2 ANQGSEA. The CDR3 has 13 amino acids, counting both end residues. The CDR3 spells CSVDTGLNTEASI.

Comments on this clonotype: The CDR3 does not close with the conserved phenylalanine or tryptophan, likely indicating a read error. V usage is TRBV30 and J usage is TRBJ1-2, with TRBD1 matching 8 bases. Trimming at V came to 2 bases and at J to 7 bases, leaving 18 bases not matched to a gene. Germline lookup yields CDR1 GTSNPN and CDR2 SVGIG (reference sequence). The CDR3 sequence is 17 residues long. CDR3 coding DNA: TGTGCCTGGAGTAAGAGGTCAGGGGGCGCAGGTTTTCGTGGCTACACCTCC. This translates into CAWSKRSGGAGFRGYTS.

This clonotype was seen at least ten times. The CDR3 DNA follows: TGTGCCAGCAGCCTCATAGGGGGGCTAGCGGGGGACGACAATGAGCAGTTCTTC. Translation: CASSLIGGLAGDDNEQFF. The V call is TRBV14, the J call TRBJ2-1; 10 bases align to TRBD2. Germline V gene lookup returns CDR1 SGHDN and CDR2 FVKESK. CDR3 size: 18 residues. V trimming: 4 bases; J trimming: 5 bases; junction bases outside the gene matches: 14.

V and J are TRBV5-6 and TRBJ1-3, with a weak D call TRBD1 (6 bases). The CDR3 sequence is 14 residues long. The V and J ends lost 4 bases and 8 bases respectively, with 16 bases between them. CDR1 SGHDT and CDR2 YYEEEE come from the germline V gene. The CDR3 coding sequence is TGTGCCAGCAGCCTTCCAACAGGGTCGGACACCATATATTTT. Protein product: CASSLPTGSDTIYF.

This clonotype appeared once. No conserved phenylalanine or tryptophan is present at the end of the CDR3, so a read error is the likely explanation. The chain couples TRBV6-6 to TRBJ1-6, with D hard to call. The CDR3 runs to 14 residues. CDR1 is MNHNY and CDR2 is SVGAGI in the germline V gene (reference sequence). The CDR3 nucleotides read TGTGCCGGCAGTTTGACGGGTGGTAATTCACCCCTCCACTTA. It translates to CAGSLTGGNSPLHL.

In the case of this clonotype: A read error may explain this, as a much larger clone is one base away. The chain links TRBV5-1 to TRBJ1-1, with 8 bases that match TRBD1. There are 15 residues in the CDR3. Germline V gene lookup returns CDR1 SGHRS and CDR2 YFSETQ. The CDR3 bases are TGCGCCAGCAGTCTCCCGGGACAGGTGAACACTGAAGCTTTGTTT. This translates into CASSLPGQVNTEALF.

As regards this clonotype: Just one base apart from a much larger clone, this may be a read error. Because it lacks the conserved phenylalanine or tryptophan at the end, this CDR3 is likely a read error. CDR3 sequence reads: CASRRGYENEQFL. The CDR3 DNA sequence: TGCGCCTCACGAAGGGGTTATGAAAATGAGCAGTTCTTA. The chain links TRBV4-1 to TRBJ2-1; a weak D match, TRBD1 (5 bases). Germline V gene sequence: CDR1 MGHRA, CDR2 YSYEKL. Between the trimmed V and J ends, which lost 11 bases and 7 bases, there was a span of 18 bases. The CDR3 spans 13 residues.